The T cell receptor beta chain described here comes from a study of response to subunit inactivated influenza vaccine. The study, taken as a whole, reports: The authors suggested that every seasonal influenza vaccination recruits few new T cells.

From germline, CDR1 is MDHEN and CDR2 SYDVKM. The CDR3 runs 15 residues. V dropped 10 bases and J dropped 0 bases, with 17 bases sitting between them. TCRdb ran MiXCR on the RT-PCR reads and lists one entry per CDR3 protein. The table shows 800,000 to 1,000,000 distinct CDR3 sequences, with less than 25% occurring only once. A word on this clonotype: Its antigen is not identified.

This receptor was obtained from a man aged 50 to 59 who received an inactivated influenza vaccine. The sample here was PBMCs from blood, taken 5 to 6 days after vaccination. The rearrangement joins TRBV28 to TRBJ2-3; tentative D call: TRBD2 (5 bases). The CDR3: CATSTSGFSTDTQYF. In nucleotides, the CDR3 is TGTGCCACCAGCACGAGCGGTTTTAGCACAGATACGCAGTATTTT.